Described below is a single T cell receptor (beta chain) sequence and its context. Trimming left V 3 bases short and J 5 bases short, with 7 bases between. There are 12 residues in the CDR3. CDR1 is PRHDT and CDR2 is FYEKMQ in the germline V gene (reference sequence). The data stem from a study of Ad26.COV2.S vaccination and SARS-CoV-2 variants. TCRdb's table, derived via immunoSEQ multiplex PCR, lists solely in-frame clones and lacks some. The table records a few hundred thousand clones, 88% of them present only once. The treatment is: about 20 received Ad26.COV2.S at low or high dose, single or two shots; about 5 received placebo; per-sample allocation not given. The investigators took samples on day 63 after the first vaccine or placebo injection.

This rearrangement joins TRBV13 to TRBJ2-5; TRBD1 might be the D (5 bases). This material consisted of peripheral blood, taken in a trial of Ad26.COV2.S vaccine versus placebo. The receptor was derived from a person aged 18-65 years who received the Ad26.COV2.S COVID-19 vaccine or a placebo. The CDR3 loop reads CASSLSGETQYF. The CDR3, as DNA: TGTGCCAGCAGCTTGTCAGGGGAGACCCAGTACTTC.